This TCR beta chain originates from a study of T cell responses to AZD1222 COVID-19 vaccine. At the level of the study: Second-dose timings of about 4 or about 12 weeks were pooled. Study conclusions and caveats: The breadth and depth of Spike-specific TCRs increased once two AZD1222 doses had been given. It should be noted that donors were predominantly white British and more often female, and clonal diversity was possibly underestimated. Only a handful of AZD1222 recipients were seropositive at baseline.

Trimming cost V 0 bases and J 4 bases; bases outside gene matches: 3. Germline-derived CDR1 and CDR2 are SGHRS and YFSETQ. This CDR3 contains 14 residues. Clones were read by immunoSEQ multiplex PCR, and TCRdb kept only the in-frame ones, dropping some. This sample has 140,000 to 150,000 clones, with about 93% found just once. In regard to this clone: The antigen remains undetermined.

This sequence joins TRBV5-1 and TRBJ1-1; TRBD1 agrees at 7 bases. Sequencing used peripheral blood, obtained on day 0 of AZD1222 vaccination. This clonotype was sampled from an adult in good health. The CDR3 sequence: CASSLGGQFTEAFF. The CDR3 region has the DNA TGCGCCAGCAGCTTGGGGGGACAGTTCACTGAAGCTTTCTTT.